Shown below are 2 T cell receptor beta chains from a single sample sequenced in a study of cytomegalovirus exposure and HLA in healthy donors. The PCR was carried out with 60 Vbeta primers and 13 Jbeta primers. Assay used: immunoSEQ multiplex PCR; TCRdb lists only in-frame clones, some missing. The sample contains 150,000 to 200,000 clones, nearly 80% of which appear only once. Specimen: PBMCs. The source is a woman in her fifties or sixties in good health and CMV-seropositive.

V gene TRBV7-2 combines with J gene TRBJ2-7, with D uncertain. This CDR3 region has 14 residues. Germline CDR1 and CDR2: SGHTA and FQGNSA. V lost 5 bases and J 1 base, leaving 12 bases between the germline ends. CDR3 residues: CASSLRRSSYEQYF. CDR3 in DNA: TGTGCCAGCAGCCTCCGACGGAGTTCCTACGAGCAGTACTTC.

There are a few counts of this clone. The rearrangement links TRBV6-6 to TRBJ1-4, with 10 bases fitting TRBD1. Trimming at V came to 2 bases and at J to 10 bases, leaving 10 bases not matched to a gene. The CDR3 loop spans 16 amino acids. Germline CDR1 and CDR2: MNHNY and SVGAGI (reference sequence). CDR3 in amino acids: CASSYPLGQGSGKLFF. CDR3 sequence (DNA): TGTGCCAGCAGTTACCCCCTGGGACAGGGGAGTGGAAAACTGTTTTTT.